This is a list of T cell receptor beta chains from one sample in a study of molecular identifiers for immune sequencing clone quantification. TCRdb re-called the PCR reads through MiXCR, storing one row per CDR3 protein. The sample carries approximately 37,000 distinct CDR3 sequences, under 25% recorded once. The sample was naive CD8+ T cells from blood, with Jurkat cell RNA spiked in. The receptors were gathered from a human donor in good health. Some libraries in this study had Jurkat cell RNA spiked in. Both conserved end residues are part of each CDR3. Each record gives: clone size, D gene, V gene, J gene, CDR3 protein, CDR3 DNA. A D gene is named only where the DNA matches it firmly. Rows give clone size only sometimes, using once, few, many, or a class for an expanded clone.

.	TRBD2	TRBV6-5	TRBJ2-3	CASTPAGGPTDTQYF	TGTGCCAGCACACCAGCGGGAGGGCCCACAGATACGCAGTATTTT
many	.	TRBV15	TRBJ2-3	CATSRDKARPGRRTDTQYF	TGTGCCACCAGCAGAGATAAGGCCCGGCCAGGGAGACGGACAGATACGCAGTATTTT
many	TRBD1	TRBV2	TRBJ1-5	CASRGDSARNQPQHF	TGTGCCAGCAGAGGGGACAGCGCGCGCAATCAGCCCCAGCATTTT
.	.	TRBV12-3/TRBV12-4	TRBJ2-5	CASRMGIVETQYF	TGTGCCAGCAGGATGGGGATCGTAGAGACCCAGTACTTC
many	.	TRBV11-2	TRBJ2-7	CASSPEGPEGHEQYF	TGTGCCAGCAGCCCTGAGGGACCGGAGGGGCACGAGCAGTACTTC
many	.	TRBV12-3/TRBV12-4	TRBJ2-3	CASSLTGRTDTQYF	TGTGCCAGCAGTTTAACAGGGAGGACAGATACGCAGTATTTT
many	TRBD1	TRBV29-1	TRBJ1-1	CSARGLHTEAFF	TGCAGCGCCAGGGGGCTGCACACTGAAGCTTTCTTT
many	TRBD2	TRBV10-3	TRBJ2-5	CAISESPTSGGQETQYF	TGTGCCATCAGTGAGTCCCCGACTAGCGGGGGACAAGAGACCCAGTACTTC
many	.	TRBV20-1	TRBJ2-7	CSARGTGEQYF	TGCAGTGCTAGAGGGACCGGCGAGCAGTACTTC
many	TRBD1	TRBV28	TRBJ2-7	CASSFLQGASEQYF	TGTGCCAGCAGTTTCCTCCAGGGGGCAAGCGAGCAGTACTTC
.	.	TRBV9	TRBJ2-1	CASSVSNAYNEQFF	TGTGCCAGCAGCGTATCAAACGCCTACAATGAGCAGTTCTTC
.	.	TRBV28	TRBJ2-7	CASRAGPGKAYEQYF	TGTGCCAGCAGGGCCGGACCGGGGAAAGCCTACGAGCAGTACTTC
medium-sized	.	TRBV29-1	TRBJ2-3	CSVDAGRSTDTQYF	TGCAGCGTTGACGCCGGACGGAGCACAGATACGCAGTATTTT
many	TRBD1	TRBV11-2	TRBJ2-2	CASTPLPGGTGELFF	TGTGCCAGCACCCCGCTACCAGGGGGTACCGGGGAGCTGTTTTTT
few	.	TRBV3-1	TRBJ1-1	CASSHPMNTEAFF	TGTGCCAGCAGCCACCCGATGAACACTGAAGCTTTCTTT
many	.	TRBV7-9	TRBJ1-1	CASSVGDTEAFF	TGTGCCAGCAGCGTAGGGGATACTGAAGCTTTCTTT
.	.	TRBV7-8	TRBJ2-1	CASSPSDAPYNEQFF	TGTGCCAGCAGCCCCTCGGATGCACCATACAATGAGCAGTTCTTC
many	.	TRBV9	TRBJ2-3	CASSVGGDTDTQYF	TGTGCCAGCAGCGTAGGTGGGGACACAGATACGCAGTATTTT
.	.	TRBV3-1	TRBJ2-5	CASSRSDWETQYF	TGTGCCAGCAGCCGGTCGGATTGGGAGACCCAGTACTTC
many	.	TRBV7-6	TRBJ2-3	CASSPSNTDTQYF	TGTGCCAGCAGCCCGTCGAACACAGATACGCAGTATTTT
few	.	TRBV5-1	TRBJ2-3	CASMLGLEDAQYF	TGCGCCAGCATGTTGGGGTTAGAGGATGCGCAGTATTTT
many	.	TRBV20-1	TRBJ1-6	CSAFGATPGFNSPLHF	TGCAGTGCTTTCGGAGCCACCCCAGGATTTAATTCACCCCTCCACTTT
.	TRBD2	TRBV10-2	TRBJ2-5	CASASGIQETQYF	TGCGCCAGCGCTAGCGGGATCCAAGAGACCCAGTACTTC
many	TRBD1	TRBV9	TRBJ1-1	CASSVTGTGTTEAFF	TGTGCCAGCAGCGTAACCGGGACAGGGACGACGGAGGCTTTCTTT
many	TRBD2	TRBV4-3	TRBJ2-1	CASSQDSGGSGGQKCFF	TGCGCCAGCAGCCAAGATTCCGGGGGTAGCGGGGGCCAGAAATGCTTCTTC
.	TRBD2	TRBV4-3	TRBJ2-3	CASSQGLARADTQYF	TGCGCCAGCAGCCAAGGACTAGCGAGGGCAGATACGCAGTATTTT
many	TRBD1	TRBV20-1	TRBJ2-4	CSAQGGPIVHIQYF	TGCAGTGCCCAAGGGGGCCCCATCGTCCACATTCAGTACTTC
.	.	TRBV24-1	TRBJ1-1	CATSVSENTEAFF	TGTGCCACCAGTGTTTCGGAGAACACTGAAGCTTTCTTT
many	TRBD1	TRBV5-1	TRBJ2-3	CASSYRQGGSTDTQYF	TGCGCCAGCAGCTACAGACAGGGTGGCAGCACAGATACGCAGTATTTT
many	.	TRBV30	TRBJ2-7	CAWSVLGVEQYF	TGTGCCTGGAGTGTACTCGGGGTCGAGCAGTACTTC
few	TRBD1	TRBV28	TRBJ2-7	CASSSRQGYEQYF	TGTGCCAGCAGCTCCAGACAGGGCTACGAGCAGTACTTC
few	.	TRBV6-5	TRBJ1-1	CASSRLISTEALF	TGTGCCAGCAGTCGCCTAATAAGTACTGAAGCTCTCTTT
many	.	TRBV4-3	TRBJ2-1	CASSQGDSYNEQFF	TGCGCCAGCAGCCAAGGGGATTCCTACAATGAGCAGTTCTTC
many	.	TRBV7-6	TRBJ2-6	CASSPLLQNSGANVLTF	TGTGCCAGCAGCCCGCTATTGCAAAACTCTGGGGCCAACGTCCTGACTTTC
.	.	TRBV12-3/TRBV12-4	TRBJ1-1	CASSPGPVDTEAFF	TGCGCCAGCAGTCCGGGACCGGTGGACACTGAAGCTTTCTTT
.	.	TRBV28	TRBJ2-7	CASRGLADPEQCF	TGTGCCAGCAGGGGACTGGCGGACCCCGAGCAGTGCTTC
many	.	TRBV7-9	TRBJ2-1	CASSLATQPNEQFF	TGTGCCAGCAGCTTAGCGACACAACCTAATGAGCAGTTCTTC
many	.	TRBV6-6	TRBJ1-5	CASSWTLYSNQPQHF	TGTGCCAGCAGTTGGACACTCTATAGCAATCAGCCCCAGCATTTT
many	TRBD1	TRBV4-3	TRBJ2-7	CASSQGQAWEQYF	TGCGCCAGCAGCCAGGGACAGGCCTGGGAGCAGTACTTC
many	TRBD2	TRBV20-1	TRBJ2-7	CSAAGLAGVLSSYEQYF	TGCAGTGCTGCCGGACTAGCGGGCGTCCTCAGCTCCTACGAGCAGTACTTC
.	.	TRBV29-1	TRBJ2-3	CSVEEVVPTDTQYF	TGCAGCGTTGAAGAAGTGGTCCCCACAGATACGCAGTATTTT
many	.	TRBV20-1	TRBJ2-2	CSAGRPRDTGELFF	TGCAGTGCTGGAAGGCCAAGGGACACCGGGGAGCTGTTTTTT
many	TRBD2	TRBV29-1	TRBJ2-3	CSVERSGRAGDTQYF	TGCAGCGTTGAGCGTAGCGGGAGGGCCGGAGATACGCAGTATTTT
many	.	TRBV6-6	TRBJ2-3	CASSYRAGPTSTDTQYF	TGTGCCAGCAGTTACCGGGCGGGGCCAACTAGCACAGATACGCAGTATTTT
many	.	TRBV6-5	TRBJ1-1	CASSWGPKNTEAFF	TGTGCCAGCAGTTGGGGACCGAAGAACACTGAAGCTTTCTTT
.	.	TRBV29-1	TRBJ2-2	CSANRDINTGELFF	TGCAGCGCCAACCGGGACATAAACACCGGGGAGCTGTTTTTT
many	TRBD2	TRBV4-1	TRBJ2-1	CASSPSGTSGNEQFF	TGCGCCAGCAGCCCATCCGGGACTAGCGGCAATGAGCAGTTCTTC
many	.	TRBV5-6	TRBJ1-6	CASSHGSPLHF	TGTGCCAGCAGCCACGGTTCACCCCTCCACTTT
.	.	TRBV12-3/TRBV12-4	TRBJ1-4	CASSYSATNEKLLF	TGTGCCAGCAGCTATAGTGCAACTAATGAAAAACTGCTTTTT
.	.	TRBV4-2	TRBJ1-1	CASSQGQATNTEASF	TGTGCCAGCAGCCAAGGTCAGGCGACGAACACTGAAGCTTCCTTT
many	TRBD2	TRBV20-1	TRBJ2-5	CSARDRRLAGALEETQYF	TGCAGTGCTAGAGATCGGAGGCTAGCGGGAGCATTGGAAGAGACCCAGTACTTC
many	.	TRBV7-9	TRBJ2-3	CASSLLGSESTDTQYF	TGTGCCAGCAGCTTACTCGGCAGCGAGAGCACAGATACGCAGTATTTT
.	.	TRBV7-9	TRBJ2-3	CASRGPTDTQYF	TGCGCCAGCAGAGGACCCACAGATACGCAGTATTTT
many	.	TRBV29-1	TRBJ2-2	CSAGTLNTGELFF	TGCAGCGCTGGGACACTTAACACCGGGGAGCTGTTTTTT
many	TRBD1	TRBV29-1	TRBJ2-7	CSVTLWDRSSYEQYF	TGCAGCGTTACACTTTGGGACAGGAGCTCCTACGAGCAGTACTTC
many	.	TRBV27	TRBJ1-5	CASSPRGARQPQHF	TGTGCCAGCAGTCCCCGGGGGGCCAGGCAGCCCCAGCATTTT
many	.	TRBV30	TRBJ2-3	CAWSSGTSADTQYF	TGTGCCTGGAGTTCCGGGACTTCCGCAGATACGCAGTATTTT